This TCR beta chain emerged from a study of T cells after yellow fever vaccination. General study findings and limits: CD4 and CD8 compartments shared a small share of clonotypes.

Each CDR3 protein gets one entry after TCRdb re-called the 5' RACE reads with MiXCR. Counted here are a few hundred thousand distinct CDR3 sequences, about 7% occurring once; the ten biggest clones make up roughly 0.93%. Note on this clonotype: The antigen remains undetermined.

Germline CDR1 SGHVS, CDR2 FQNEAQ. Trimming at V came to 7 bases and at J to 7 bases, leaving 10 bases not matched to a gene. This CDR3 spans 14 amino acids. The receptor was isolated from a young man who received the YFV17D yellow fever vaccine. The V gene is TRBV7-8, the J gene TRBJ1-2, with 9 positions matching TRBD1. This material consisted of CD4+ T cells sorted from PBMCs, taken 15 days after the yellow fever booster vaccination. In DNA, the CDR3 is TGTGCCAGCACCGCTGGGACAGGGAGTATTGGCTACACCTTC. Residues: CASTAGTGSIGYTF. The whole variable domain, filled in from reference TRBV7-8 and TRBJ1-2, reads GAGVSQSPRYKVAKRGQDVALRCDPISGHVSLFWYQQALGQGPEFLTYFQNEAQLDKSGLPSDRFFAERPEGSVSTLKIQRTQQEDSAVYLCASTAGTGSIGYTFGSGTRLTVV.